The present entry profiles one T cell receptor beta chain with its context. Since no conserved phenylalanine or tryptophan closes the CDR3, a read error is the likely cause. The source of the sample is a study of tumor-infiltrating lymphocytes in primary liver carcinoma. The approximately 20-31 mg bulk tissue piece was not sorted before simultaneous RNA and DNA extraction. V was pared by 7 bases and J by 4 bases, with 14 bases between. Per the germline V gene, CDR1 is SGHRS and CDR2 is YFSETQ. CDR3 size: 14 residues. Making TCR beta cDNA involved around 540 ng total RNA and a constant-region primer. It was through three nested multiplex PCR rounds of slightly modified ARM-PCR that TCR beta libraries arose. With TRBV1-TRBV30 forward primers and a C-beta reverse primer, the first two PCR rounds were run for 10 to 11 cycles each. A single record per CDR3 protein comes from TCRdb applying MiXCR to the multiplex PCR reads. The table has about 21,000 distinct CDR3 sequences, roughly three quarters seen once.

The sequenced material came from liver tumor tissue from sampling region 1. As to subset: tumor region T1, superior pole. This chain uses TRBV5-1 with TRBJ2-2; D assignment may be TRBD1 or TRBD2 (5 bases each). This receptor was identified in a man aged 35 to 55 with primary liver carcinoma and hepatitis B virus infection. The CDR3 region is CASLGEAVTGELFC. The CDR3 DNA follows: TGCGCCAGCTTGGGGGAAGCGGTCACCGGGGAGCTGTTTTGT.